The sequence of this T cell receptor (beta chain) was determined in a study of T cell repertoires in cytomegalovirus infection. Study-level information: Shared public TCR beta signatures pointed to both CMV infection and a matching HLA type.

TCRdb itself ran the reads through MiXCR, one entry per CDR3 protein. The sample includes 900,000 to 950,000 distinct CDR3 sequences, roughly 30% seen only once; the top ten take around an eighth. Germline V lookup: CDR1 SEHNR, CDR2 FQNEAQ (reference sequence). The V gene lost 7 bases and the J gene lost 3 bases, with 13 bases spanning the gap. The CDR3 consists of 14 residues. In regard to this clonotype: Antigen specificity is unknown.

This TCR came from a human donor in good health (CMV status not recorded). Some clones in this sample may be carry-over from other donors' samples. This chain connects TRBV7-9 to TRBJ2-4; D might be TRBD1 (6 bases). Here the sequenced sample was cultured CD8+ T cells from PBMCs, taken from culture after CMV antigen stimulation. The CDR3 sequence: CASTAGQHKNIQYF. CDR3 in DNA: TGTGCCAGCACCGCTGGACAGCACAAAAACATTCAGTACTTC.